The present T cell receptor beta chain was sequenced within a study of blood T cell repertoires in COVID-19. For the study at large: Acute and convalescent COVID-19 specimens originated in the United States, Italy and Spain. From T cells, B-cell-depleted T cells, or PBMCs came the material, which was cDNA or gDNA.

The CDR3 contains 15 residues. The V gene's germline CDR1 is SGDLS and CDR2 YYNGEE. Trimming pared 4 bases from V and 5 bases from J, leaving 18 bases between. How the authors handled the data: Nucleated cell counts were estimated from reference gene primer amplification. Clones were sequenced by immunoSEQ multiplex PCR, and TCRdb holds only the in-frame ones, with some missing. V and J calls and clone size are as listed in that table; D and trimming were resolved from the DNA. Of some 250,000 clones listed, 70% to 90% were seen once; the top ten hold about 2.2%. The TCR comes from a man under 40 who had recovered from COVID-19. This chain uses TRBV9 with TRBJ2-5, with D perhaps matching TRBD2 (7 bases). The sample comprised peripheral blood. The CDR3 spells CASSPDVGGRETQYF. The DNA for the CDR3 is TGTGCCAGCAGCCCAGACGTGGGGGGGCGGGAGACCCAGTACTTC.